One sample yielded the 16 T cell receptor beta chains listed below, sequenced in a study of control samples from healthy donors and cancer patients. The assay was immunoSEQ multiplex PCR, and TCRdb's table has in-frame clones only and misses some. This sample has about 130,000 clones, with roughly 94% found just once. The sequencing sample was made of blood. These receptors all stem from a man between 25 and 39 years old in good health.

This clone was picked up one time. V and J are TRBV10-2 and TRBJ2-7, with D perhaps matching TRBD1 (6 bases). The germline V gene has CDR1 WSHSY and CDR2 SAAADI. This CDR3 has 16 amino acids. V lost 6 bases to trimming and J lost 3 bases, with 21 bases between them. The CDR3 sequence: CASSQGPRQELYEQYF. The DNA for the CDR3 is TGCGCCAGCAGCCAGGGACCGAGACAGGAGCTCTACGAGCAGTACTTC.

This rearrangement joins TRBV5-1 to TRBJ2-1; TRBD1 aligns across 8 bases. The germline gives CDR1 SGHRS, CDR2 YFSETQ. J gave up 5 bases and V 4 bases, and 11 bases lay outside the gene matches. The CDR3 has 16 residues. The CDR3 spells CASSPRPGQANNEQFF. As DNA, the CDR3 is TGCGCCAGCAGCCCCAGGCCGGGACAGGCTAACAATGAGCAGTTCTTC.

The chain has TRBV3-1 (or the pseudogene TRBV3-2) and TRBJ2-1, with 14 positions matching TRBD2. The junction had 5 bases not matched to a gene; V was cut back by 4 bases and J by 9 bases. In germline, CDR1 is LGHDT, CDR2 YNNKEL (reference sequence). The CDR3 sequence is 15 residues long. CDR3 bases: TGTGCCAGCAGCCGACTAGCGGGGGGGCCAATTGAGCAGTTCTTC. Protein product: CASSRLAGGPIEQFF.

The chain uses TRBV7-9 and TRBJ1-1, with no clear D. The CDR3 is 12 amino acids. CDR1 is SEHNR and CDR2 is FQNEAQ in the germline V gene (reference sequence). Trimming pared 1 base from V and 11 bases from J, leaving 11 bases between. Here the CDR3 reads CASSLGMGLAFF. CDR3 in DNA: TGTGCCAGCAGCTTAGGTATGGGGTTGGCTTTCTTT. Looking up the rest from reference TRBV7-9 and TRBJ1-1 gives the full variable domain: DTGVSQNPRHKITKRGQNVTFRCDPISEHNRLYWYRQTLGQGPEFLTYFQNEAQLEKSRLLSDRFSAERPKGSFSTLEIQRTEQGDSAMYLCASSLGMGLAFFGQGTRLTVV.

This sequence joins TRBV25-1 and TRBJ1-2, with D unresolved. CDR3 length: 11 residues. V dropped 3 bases and J dropped 8 bases, with 7 bases sitting between them. Per germline, CDR1 MGHDK and CDR2 SYGVNS. In DNA form, the CDR3 reads TGTGCCAGCAGTGATCACATGGGCTACACCTTC. It is translated as CASSDHMGYTF.

This clone was detected once. The rearrangement links TRBV28 to TRBJ1-2; 8 bases line up with TRBD1. The V and J ends lost 4 bases and 3 bases, in that order; junction bases with no gene match: 10. The CDR3 is 16 residues long. Per the germline V gene, CDR1 is MDHEN and CDR2 is SYDVKM. This chain's CDR3 is CASSSPRRGLHYGYTF. CDR3 coding DNA: TGTGCCAGCAGTTCCCCCCGCAGGGGGCTCCACTATGGCTACACCTTC.

V gene TRBV6-2 or TRBV6-3 combines with J gene TRBJ2-7; a possible D gene is TRBD2 (5 bases). Germline-derived CDR1 and CDR2 are MNHEY and SVGEGT. The CDR3 consists of 15 residues. V was trimmed by 6 bases and J by 4 bases, leaving 19 bases between them. The CDR3 sequence is CASSQEDIRGYEQYF. The CDR3 DNA sequence: TGTGCCAGCAGCCAAGAAGACATCCGGGGATACGAGCAGTACTTC.

The chain recombines TRBV7-2 with TRBJ1-2, with 7 bases that match TRBD1. CDR3 length equals 12 residues. From germline, CDR1 is SGHTA and CDR2 FQGNSA. J lost 4 bases, V lost 5 bases, and 1 base had no gene match. The CDR3, as DNA: TGTGCCAGCAGCCGGGACAGCTATGGCTACACCTTC. Translation: CASSRDSYGYTF.

The chain is built from TRBV3-1 (or the pseudogene TRBV3-2) and TRBJ2-7, with TRBD1 matching over 7 bases. The germline gives CDR1 LGHDT, CDR2 YNNKEL (reference sequence). This CDR3 region has 13 residues. V lost 3 bases and J lost 7; bases outside the gene matches: 6. In DNA, the CDR3 is TGTGCCAGCAGCCACAGGGGGATATGGGAGCAGTACTTC. Its protein product is CASSHRGIWEQYF.

The rearrangement uses TRBV15 and TRBJ2-3, with D possibly being TRBD1 or TRBD2 (7 bases each). The length of the CDR3 is 17 residues. CDR1 and CDR2 (germline): LNHNV, YYDKDF (reference sequence). V lost 5 bases, J lost 2 bases, and 20 bases lay in between. CDR3 in DNA: TGTGCCACCAGCGAGGGAGGGGGCAGCTCGTTCACAGATACGCAGTATTTT. Amino acid sequence: CATSEGGGSSFTDTQYF.

This clone was picked up a small number of times. The J gene is TRBJ1-1, the V gene TRBV5-4; TRBD1 aligns across 8 bases. Germline CDR1 and CDR2: SGHNT and YYREEE (reference sequence). The CDR3 sequence is 11 residues long. J gave up 6 bases and V 5 bases, and 0 bases lay outside the gene matches. The CDR3 is CASRGQAEAFF. The CDR3 region has the DNA TGTGCCAGCAGGGGACAGGCTGAAGCTTTCTTT.

V and J are TRBV6-2 or TRBV6-3 and TRBJ1-6; 8 positions agree with TRBD1. The length of the CDR3 is 16 residues. Per the germline V gene, CDR1 is MNHEY and CDR2 is SVGEGT. V lost 6 bases and J lost 4; bases outside the gene matches: 8. In nucleotides, the CDR3 is TGTGCCAGCAGCCCGCCGGACAGGGTGTATAATTCACCCCTCCACTTT. Translated: CASSPPDRVYNSPLHF.

The rearrangement uses TRBV12-3 or TRBV12-4 and TRBJ2-5; D is ambiguous. Trimming shortened V by 4 bases and J by 5 bases, and 8 bases separated the two germline ends. The CDR3 runs 12 residues. This CDR3 is CASSYLMETQYF. The CDR3 nucleotides are TGTGCCAGCAGTTACCTGATGGAGACCCAGTACTTC.

This chain connects TRBV4-3 to TRBJ1-6, with 9 bases that match TRBD1. V shed 4 bases, J shed 7 bases, and the junction held 2 bases outside the gene matches. The CDR3 is 14 residues long. CDR1 is LGHNA and CDR2 is YSLEER in the germline V gene. Here the CDR3 reads CASSPGTGNSPLHF. The CDR3 DNA sequence: TGCGCCAGCAGCCCAGGGACAGGGAATTCACCCCTCCACTTT.

The genes are TRBV6-6 and TRBJ1-5, with TRBD1 as a possible D gene (5 bases). The germline V gene has CDR1 MNHNY and CDR2 SVGAGI (reference sequence). Trimming stripped 4 bases from V and 5 bases from J, with 9 bases between. This CDR3 has 13 residues. The CDR3 spells CASSSSGHQPQHF. For the CDR3, the DNA is TGTGCCAGCAGTTCCTCGGGGCATCAGCCCCAGCATTTT.

The chain recombines TRBV6-2 or TRBV6-3 with TRBJ1-4; no definite D call. CDR1 MNHEY and CDR2 SVGEGT come from the germline V gene. This CDR3 spans 13 amino acids. V lost 5 bases, J lost 8 bases, and 12 bases lay in between. The CDR3 region is CASSPYESEKLFF. In nucleotides, the CDR3 is TGTGCCAGCAGTCCCTATGAGAGCGAAAAACTGTTTTTT.